This T cell receptor beta chain is drawn from a study of technical replicates of blood from a few donors (dated by TCRdb to 2017 to 2019). Worth noting for this clone: There is no known antigen for this receptor. Per-nucleotide qualities are absent, and no much larger clonotype sits a single base away.

Preparation of the library involved the immunoSEQ multiplex PCR assay. As stored in TCRdb, this immuneACCESS dataset retains in-frame rearrangements with V and J assigned. A fraction of the clones does not appear; measured against another copy, unresolved V genes explain less than half of the discrepancy, and the remainder lacks a known reason. This sample holds 12,000 or so clones; around 86% were observed only once. The ten largest clones capture about an eighth of the sample. The sequenced sample was PBMCs. The sequence was collected from a human donor in good health.

The nucleotide sequence reads as follows: TGCGCCAGCAGCTTGGGCTCTAGCGGGAGGGCCCTCGGGGAGCTGTTTTTT. Translation gives CASSLGSSGRALGELFF. Here the chain combines TRBV5-1 and TRBJ2-2, with 12 bases aligning to TRBD2. The CDR3, cysteine through phenylalanine, is 17 amino acids long. This entry keeps only the CDR3 DNA: 51 bases, framed from base 1. The germline V gene gives CDR1 as SGHRS and CDR2 as YFSETQ. After removal of 0 bases from V and 7 bases from J, the junction retains 7 bases not matched to a gene. Reference TRBV5-1 and TRBJ2-2 proteins supply the regions before and after the CDR3; the full variable domain is: KAGVTQTPRYLIKTRGQQVTLSCSPISGHRSVSWYQQTPGQGLQFLFEYFSETQRNKGNFPGRFSGRQFSNSRSEMNVSTLELGDSALYLCASSLGSSGRALGELFFGEGSRLTVL.